These 16 T cell receptor beta chains came from one sample sequenced in a study of patients and donors after allogeneic stem cell transplantation (TCRdb year 2020). The library was prepared using RT-PCR. Sequencer: NextSeq 550. TCRdb reprocessing: public reads trimmed at Q25 with fastp, clones called with MiXCR, in-frame beta chains kept. Rows are combined by CDR3 protein, so each entry shows the most common genes and DNA. The sample data list some 960,000 distinct CDR3 sequences, and about a sixth of these were observed just once. The ten most abundant clones make up around 6% of the sample. Sample: blood, either unsorted or a sorted T cell fraction (not recorded which). The source is a human donor who was either an allogeneic HSCT recipient or a stem cell or donor lymphocyte infusion donor (not recorded which). It is not recorded whose cells these are; they may come from a transplant donor.

This clonotype occurred a few times. The chain has TRBV10-3 and TRBJ2-4; 12 nucleotides agree with TRBD2. The germline V gene encodes CDR1 ENHRY and CDR2 SYGVKD. J was trimmed by 1 base and V by 2 bases; bases with no gene match: 12. The CDR3 runs to 20 residues. The CDR3 sequence is CAISETPSGGAIGAKNIQYF. The CDR3 DNA reads TGTGCCATCAGTGAGACCCCTAGCGGGGGGGCCATCGGGGCCAAAAACATTCAGTACTTC.

The V gene is TRBV12-3 or TRBV12-4, the J gene TRBJ1-6; D not resolved. This CDR3 has 14 residues. V lost 3 bases, J lost 5 bases, and 8 bases lay in between. Here the CDR3 DNA reads TGTGCCAGCAGTTTTCGACGGAATAATTCACCCCTCCACTTT. It yields the protein CASSFRRNNSPLHF.

This clonotype was seen more than once but under ten times. The rearrangement uses TRBV5-6 and TRBJ2-7, with D perhaps given as TRBD1 or TRBD2 (6 bases each). The germline V and J ends were trimmed by 3 bases and 2 bases, with 15 bases remaining between them. The germline gives CDR1 SGHDT, CDR2 YYEEEE. The length of the CDR3 is 15 residues. CDR3 DNA: TGTGCCAGCAGCTCGAGGGGGGTAGGCACCTACGAGCAGTACTTC. This sequence encodes CASSSRGVGTYEQYF.

V usage is TRBV30 and J usage is TRBJ2-1; D is possibly TRBD2 (6 bases). CDR3 length: 13 amino acids. Per germline, CDR1 GTSNPN and CDR2 SVGIG (reference sequence). CDR3 region: CAWEASVYNEQFF. The CDR3 DNA reads as TGTGCTTGGGAGGCCTCCGTCTACAATGAGCAGTTCTTC.

The V gene is TRBV9, the J gene TRBJ1-2; the D gene is possibly TRBD1 (6 bases). Germline CDR1 reads SGDLS; CDR2 reads YYNGEE. V lost 3 bases, J lost 4 bases, and 16 bases lay in between. This CDR3 is 15 amino acids long. The CDR3 region is CASSAGGQTFYGYTF. In DNA form, the CDR3 reads TGTGCCAGCAGCGCGGGGGGGCAGACCTTCTATGGCTACACCTTC.

The chain carries TRBV20-1 and TRBJ2-7; D gene unclear. The germline V and J ends were trimmed by 4 bases and 4 bases, with 11 bases remaining between them. From germline, CDR1 is DFQATT and CDR2 SNEGSKA (reference sequence). This CDR3 spans 12 amino acids. The CDR3 sequence: CSAITLIYEQYF. CDR3 coding DNA: TGCAGTGCTATTACCTTGATTTACGAGCAGTACTTC.

There are a few counts of this clonotype. The V and J genes are TRBV10-3 and TRBJ2-7, with TRBD1 matching over 10 bases. Germline lookup yields CDR1 ENHRY and CDR2 SYGVKD. V trimming: 6 bases; J trimming: 6 bases; junction bases outside the gene matches: 5. The CDR3 extends over 13 amino acids. The CDR3 loop reads CAISGTGDGEQYF. The CDR3 nucleotides are TGTGCCATCAGCGGGACAGGGGATGGCGAGCAGTACTTC.

This clonotype turned up a few times. The chain is built from TRBV27 and TRBJ2-1; D remains ambiguous. This CDR3 has 13 amino acids. Trimming took 7 bases from V and 5 from J, leaving 12 bases between them. CDR1 and CDR2 (germline): MNHEY, SMNVEV (reference sequence). Here the CDR3 reads CASKGSPNNEQFF. The CDR3 DNA reads as TGTGCCAGCAAAGGTTCCCCCAACAATGAGCAGTTCTTC.

In DNA form, the CDR3 reads TGTGCCAGCAGCTTACGCGGGGCCACCTACGAGCAGTACTTC. This encodes CASSLRGATYEQYF. The rearrangement uses TRBV7-2 and TRBJ2-7; the D gene is possibly TRBD2 (6 bases). This CDR3 is 14 amino acids long. Trimming removed 2 bases at V and 2 bases at J, with 10 bases between. Per the germline V gene, CDR1 is SGHTA and CDR2 is FQGNSA.

This chain links TRBV6-2 or TRBV6-3 with TRBJ2-7; no clear D. Germline assignment: CDR1 MNHEY and CDR2 SVGEGT. Deletions cut 4 bases from V and 2 bases from J, with 12 bases between. The CDR3 is made up of 14 amino acids. The CDR3 sequence is CASSFAPVPYEQYF. The CDR3 region has the DNA TGTGCCAGCAGTTTCGCCCCCGTCCCCTACGAGCAGTACTTC.

The chain combines TRBV7-9 with TRBJ1-2; 8 nucleotides agree with TRBD1. Germline CDR1 SEHNR, CDR2 FQNEAQ (reference sequence). CDR3 length equals 15 residues. After removal of 3 bases from V and 6 bases from J, the junction contained 9 bases not matched to a gene. CDR3 nucleotides: TGTGCCAGCAGCTTCGACAGGGGAAAGTCGGATGGCTACACCTTC. This gives the protein CASSFDRGKSDGYTF.

The rearrangement joins TRBV6-1 to TRBJ2-7, with 11 nucleotides matching TRBD2. CDR3 length: 17 residues. Germline CDR1 and CDR2: MNHNS and SASEGT. J was trimmed by 1 base and V by 6 bases; bases with no gene match: 11. The CDR3 sequence is CASRAGTSGFHSYEQYF. The CDR3 nucleotides are TGTGCCAGCAGAGCCGGGACTAGCGGATTCCATTCCTACGAGCAGTACTTC.

The J gene is TRBJ2-3, the V gene TRBV9; a possible D gene is TRBD2 (7 bases). The V gene's germline CDR1 is SGDLS and CDR2 YYNGEE. V was shortened by 4 bases and J by 2 bases, with 20 bases between the two germline ends. The CDR3 runs to 17 residues. CDR3 loop: CASSTQGGGHHTDTQYF. The CDR3 nucleotides read TGTGCCAGCAGCACCCAGGGAGGGGGACACCACACAGATACGCAGTATTTT.

Only a few counts were recorded for this clonotype. V and J are TRBV7-9 and TRBJ2-2; 7 bases line up with TRBD2. The CDR3 runs 15 residues. Per the germline V gene, CDR1 is SEHNR and CDR2 is FQNEAQ (reference sequence). Losses at the gene ends were 5 bases for V and 2 bases for J; bases not matched to a gene: 5. The CDR3 loop reads CASSTRTRNTGELFF. The CDR3 region has the DNA TGTGCCAGCAGCACTCGGACTAGAAACACCGGGGAGCTGTTTTTT.

CDR3 in amino acids: CGGSNTGELFF. The CDR3, as DNA: TGTGGGGGGTCCAACACCGGGGAGCTGTTTTTT. The chain is built from TRBV30 and TRBJ2-2; D may be TRBD1 or TRBD2 (5 bases each). Germline V lookup: CDR1 GTSNPN, CDR2 SVGIG (reference sequence). The CDR3 is 11 amino acids. The full variable domain, with the rest looked up from reference TRBV30 and TRBJ2-2, is SQTIHQWPATLVQPVGSPLSLECTVEGTSNPNLYWYRQAAGRGLQLLFYSVGIGQISSEVPQNLSASRPQDRQFILSSKKLLLSDSGFYLCGGSNTGELFFGEGSRLTVL.

This clonotype was observed at least ten times. CDR3 protein: CSARPSGAYNEQFF. CDR3 nucleotide sequence: TGCAGTGCTAGACCATCGGGGGCCTACAATGAGCAGTTCTTC. The chain carries TRBV20-1 and TRBJ2-1; possible D gene TRBD2, 6 bases. The CDR3 has 14 amino acids. V shed 2 bases and J shed 2 bases, with 10 bases lying between them. Germline values: CDR1 DFQATT, CDR2 SNEGSKA (reference sequence).